This TCR beta chain was documented in a study of blood T cell repertoires in COVID-19. Background on the study: There were acute and convalescent COVID-19 samples, and they came from the United States, Italy and Spain.

Data came from immunoSEQ multiplex PCR; TCRdb stores just in-frame clones and leaves some out. The table has about 32,000 clones, less than 95% seen once. V lost 3 bases, J lost 6 bases, and 12 bases lay in between. Germline V CDR1 and CDR2: SGHDT, YYEEEE. The CDR3 contains 13 residues. Sequencing used peripheral blood. The receptor was derived from a man in his 70s with active or convalescent COVID-19. This rearrangement joins TRBV5-6 to TRBJ1-2; a possible D gene is TRBD1 (6 bases). In DNA, the CDR3 is TGTGCCAGCAGCTATGTACAGGGAGATGGCTACACCTTC. It is translated as CASSYVQGDGYTF. Filled out from reference TRBV5-6 and TRBJ1-2, the complete variable domain reads DAGVTQSPTHLIKTRGQQVTLRCSPKSGHDTVSWYQQALGQGPQFIFQYYEEEERQRGNFPDRFSGHQFPNYSSELNVNALLLGDSALYLCASSYVQGDGYTFGSGTRLTVV.